Given below is one T cell receptor beta chain in context. What it recognizes is unknown. Autoimmune disease history or systemic immunosuppression disqualified patients. Blood got drawn at baseline, again on cycle 4 day 1, and then on cycle 7 day 1. This entry belongs to a study of OX40 agonist ivuxolimab in advanced cancers. Study-level findings and limits: The antigen specificity of the peripheral T cells (those that were expanded) was not determined. Among the least clonally expanded were partial responders at 0.1-3.0 mg/kg.

Sequenced by immunoSEQ multiplex PCR; TCRdb stores in-frame clones only, minus some. The sample holds tens of thousands of clones; over 80% are singletons and the top ten take approximately 3.3%. This CDR3 region has 14 residues. The junction had 8 bases not matched to a gene; V was cut back by 4 bases and J by 8 bases. Germline V CDR1 and CDR2: SGHRS, YFSETQ. The TCR comes from an adult with an advanced solid tumor such as melanoma, head and neck, liver or kidney cancer. The material was CD4+ or CD8+ T cells sorted from blood, obtained in a trial of the OX40 agonist ivuxolimab. The chain has TRBV5-1 and TRBJ2-1; 8 nucleotides agree with TRBD1. The CDR3 loop is CASSPRTGTHEQFF. CDR3 DNA sequence: TGCGCCAGCAGCCCACGGACAGGGACCCATGAGCAGTTCTTC.